This paragraph covers one TCR beta chain sequence. No antigen is known for it. The CDR3 is 18 amino acids. CDR1 is SEHNR, CDR2 FQNEAQ, per germline (reference sequence). V lost 5 bases and J lost 0, with 17 bases in between. Researchers ran the PCR with 60 Vbeta and 13 Jbeta primers. The method was immunoSEQ multiplex PCR; TCRdb's version includes in-frame clones alone and lacks a portion of them. The table shows about 120,000 clones, with roughly four fifths occurring only once. The source of the sample is a study of cytomegalovirus exposure and HLA in healthy donors. Study as a whole: Out of about 190 million T cells, an earlier analysis found over 100 million unique TCR beta sequences in total. Study-wide results and caveats: Earlier results showed most TCR beta V segments being productive about 87% or about 30% of the time. Roughly uniform depth of sequencing across donors was assumed in presence/absence analyses. There was a cluster of highly shared sequence variants that was likely a sequencing artifact.

The chain uses TRBV7-9 and TRBJ2-6; a weak D match, TRBD2 (6 bases). Sequencing used PBMCs. This sequence originates from a woman aged 30 to 39 in good health and CMV-seropositive. CDR3 in amino acids: CASSPRDFLSSGANVLTF. The CDR3, as DNA: TGTGCCAGCAGCCCAAGGGACTTCCTAAGCTCTGGGGCCAACGTCCTGACTTTC.